The entry that follows covers one T cell receptor (beta chain) sequence. This clone has only a few counts. What antigen it recognizes has not been identified. One base away there is no much larger clone; base qualities are not given. Reading the germline V gene gives CDR1 SGDLS and CDR2 YYNGEE. Germline trimming amounts to 4 bases on V and 6 bases on J, with 5 as the count of junction bases outside the gene matches. Including the terminal cysteine and phenylalanine, the CDR3 comprises 14 residues. The retained sequence is limited to the CDR3, 42 bases, with the frame set at the first base. For TCR beta library preparation, roughly 2 micrograms of genomic DNA was extracted from cryopreserved PBMCs. High-throughput TCR beta sequencing was performed on longitudinal blood samples from CLL patients receiving ibrutinib monotherapy. The patients took part in an open-label, single-center phase 2 trial of ibrutinib monotherapy.

This record belongs to a study of cytotoxic CD8 clonotypes in ibrutinib-treated CLL (dated by TCRdb to the early 2020s). Context from the whole study: The cohort included some 14 treatment-naive and approximately twelve relapsed/refractory patients; some 18 were IGHV unmutated. Longitudinal samples were obtainable from about 30% of the 86 participants in the trial. An average of roughly 250,000 productive templates and roughly 94,000 productive rearrangements was obtained per sample. Responses were partial in 24 patients and complete in 2; after median around 65 months follow-up, roughly 14 stayed in remission and roughly twelve progressed. Response samples were obtained after a median of 12 months of treatment, with a range of roughly 6 to 36 months. Cryopreserved peripheral blood mononuclear cells were obtained prior to treatment, at the time of response, and at either disease progression or sustained remission. Results the study describes overall, beyond this receptor: Sampling times were not matched between patients in sustained remission and patients whose disease was progressing, and lymph node repertoires were not examined. An increase in clonality was observed at ibrutinib response, with clonality remaining stable during sustained remission and falling back toward baseline at progression. Baseline clonality was found to be higher than that of age-matched healthy donors and was strongly correlated with circulating CD8+ T-cell counts. Public clonotypes were found to be uncommon and were observed to contract or remain stable during treatment; the increase in clonality was shown to reflect expansion of private clonotypes at ibrutinib response.

A MiSeq instrument was used for deep resolution sequencing, which targeted depths ranging from 1 in 1 million up to 1 in 200,000 T cells, with coverage averaging 10x for each clonotype. TCR beta libraries were generated with the immunoSEQ hsTCRB Kit. The published analysis was carried out like this. Data were analyzed with ImmunoSEQ Data Assistant and ImmunoSEQ Analyzer, with V, D and J genes assigned per IMGT definitions. Clonality, which ranges from 0 to 1, was calculated by subtracting the normalized Shannon entropy of productive rearrangement frequencies from one. Only overrepresented clonotypes making up at least 0.05% of the repertoire of each patient were included in the public clonotype analysis. Repertoires from some 13 age-matched healthy donors in immuneACCESS were used as clonality controls. TCRdb limited this immuneACCESS table to in-frame rearrangements with V and J called. A share of clones is missing; checked studies link under half to unresolved V genes, and the rest is unexplained. V and J calls and clone size are given by that table; D and trimming were obtained from the DNA. The sample data list about 21,000 clones, and less than 80% of these were observed just once. The top ten hold roughly 24% of the sample.

The chain is made from TRBV9 and TRBJ2-7; 12 bases in the junction line up with TRBD2. This receptor was obtained from a human donor with chronic lymphocytic leukemia. The specimen was PBMCs, collected before ibrutinib treatment. CDR3 sequence: CASSSQLAGGEQYF. The DNA sequence follows: TGTGCCAGCAGCTCACAACTAGCGGGAGGCGAGCAGTACTTC.